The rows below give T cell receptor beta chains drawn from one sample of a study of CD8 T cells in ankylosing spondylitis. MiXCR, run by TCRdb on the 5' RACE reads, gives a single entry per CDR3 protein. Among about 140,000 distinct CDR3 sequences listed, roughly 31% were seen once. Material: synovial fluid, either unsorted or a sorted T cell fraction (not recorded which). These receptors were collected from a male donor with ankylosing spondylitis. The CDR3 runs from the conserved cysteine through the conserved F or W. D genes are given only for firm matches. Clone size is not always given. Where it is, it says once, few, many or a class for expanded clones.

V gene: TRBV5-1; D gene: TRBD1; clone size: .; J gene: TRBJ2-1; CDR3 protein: CASSPGQGIYNEQFF; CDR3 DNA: TGCGCCAGCAGCCCGGGACAGGGGATCTACAATGAGCAGTTCTTC
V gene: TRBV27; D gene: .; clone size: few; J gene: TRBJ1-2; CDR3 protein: CASTTKGGAYGYTF; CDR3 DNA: TGTGCCAGCACCACAAAAGGAGGGGCCTATGGCTACACCTTC
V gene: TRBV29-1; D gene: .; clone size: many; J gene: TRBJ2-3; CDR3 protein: CSVEGQTISPDTQYF; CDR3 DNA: TGCAGCGTTGAAGGACAGACTATCTCCCCGGATACGCAGTATTTT
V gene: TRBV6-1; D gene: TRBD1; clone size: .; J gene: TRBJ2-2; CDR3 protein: CASSRDRDTGELFF; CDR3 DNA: TGTGCCAGCAGTCGCGACAGGGACACCGGGGAGCTGTTTTTT
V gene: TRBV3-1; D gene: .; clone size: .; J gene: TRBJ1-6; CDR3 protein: CASSQAGGNSPLHF; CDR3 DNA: TGTGCCAGCAGCCAAGCGGGAGGTAATTCACCCCTCCACTTT
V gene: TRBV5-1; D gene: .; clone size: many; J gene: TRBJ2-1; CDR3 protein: CASSLQGGRAYNEQFF; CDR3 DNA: TGCGCCAGCAGCTTACAGGGAGGTAGGGCGTACAATGAGCAGTTCTTC
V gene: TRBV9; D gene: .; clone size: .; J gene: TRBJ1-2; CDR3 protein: CASGRPAGNYGYTF; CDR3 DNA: TGTGCCAGCGGAAGACCAGCGGGTAACTATGGCTACACCTTC
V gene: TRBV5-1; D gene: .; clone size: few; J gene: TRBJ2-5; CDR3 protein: CASSPSREGETQYF; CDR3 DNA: TGCGCCAGCAGCCCATCTAGGGAAGGGGAGACCCAGTACTTC
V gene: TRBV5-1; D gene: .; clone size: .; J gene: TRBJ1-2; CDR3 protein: CASSGRVGYGYTF; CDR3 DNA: TGCGCCAGCAGCGGCAGGGTCGGTTATGGCTACACCTTC
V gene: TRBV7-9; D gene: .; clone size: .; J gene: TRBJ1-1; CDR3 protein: CASSLGGESTEAFF; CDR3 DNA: TGTGCCAGCAGCTTAGGCGGGGAGAGCACTGAAGCTTTCTTT
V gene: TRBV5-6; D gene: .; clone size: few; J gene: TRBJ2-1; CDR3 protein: CASSRPGYNEQFF; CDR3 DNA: TGTGCCAGCAGCCGACCGGGGTACAATGAGCAGTTCTTC
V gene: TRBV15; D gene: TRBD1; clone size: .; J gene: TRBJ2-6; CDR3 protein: CATSSPRGQGDSGANVLTF; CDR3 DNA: TGTGCCACCAGCAGCCCCCGGGGACAGGGGGACTCTGGGGCCAACGTCCTGACTTTC
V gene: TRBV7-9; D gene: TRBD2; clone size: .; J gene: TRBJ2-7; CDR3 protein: CASSLSSTSGGYEQYF; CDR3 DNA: TGTGCCAGCAGCTTATCATCGACTAGCGGGGGATACGAGCAGTACTTC
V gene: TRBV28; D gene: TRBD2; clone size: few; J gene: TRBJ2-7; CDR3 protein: CASSLSGTSGSYEQYF; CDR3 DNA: TGTGCCAGCAGTTTGTCCGGGACTAGCGGATCCTACGAGCAGTACTTC
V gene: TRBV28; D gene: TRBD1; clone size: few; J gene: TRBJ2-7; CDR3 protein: CASSRQGTTYEQYF; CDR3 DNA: TGTGCCAGCTCCCGACAGGGGACGACCTACGAGCAGTACTTC
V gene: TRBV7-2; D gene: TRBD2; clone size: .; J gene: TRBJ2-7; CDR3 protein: CASSQRTSAPVEQYF; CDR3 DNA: TGTGCCAGCAGCCAAAGGACTAGCGCCCCAGTCGAGCAGTACTTC
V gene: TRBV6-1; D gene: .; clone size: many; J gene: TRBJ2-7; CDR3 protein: CASNRIGAREQYF; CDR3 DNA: TGTGCCAGCAATCGTATAGGGGCCAGAGAGCAGTACTTC
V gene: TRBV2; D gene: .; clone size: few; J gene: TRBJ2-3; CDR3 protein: CASSEGWVTDTQYF; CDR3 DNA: TGTGCCAGCAGTGAAGGGTGGGTCACAGATACGCAGTATTTT
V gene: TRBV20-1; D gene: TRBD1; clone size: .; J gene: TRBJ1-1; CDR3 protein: CSARDPTTGVTEAFF; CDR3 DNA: TGCAGTGCTAGAGACCCTACCACAGGGGTCACTGAAGCTTTCTTT
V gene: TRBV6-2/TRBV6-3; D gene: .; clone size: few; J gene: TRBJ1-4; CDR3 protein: CASSSAGTLGEKLFF; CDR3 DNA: TGTGCCAGCAGTTCCGCCGGGACCCTGGGGGAAAAACTGTTTTTT
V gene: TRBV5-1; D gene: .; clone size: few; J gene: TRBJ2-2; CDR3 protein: CASSLVPQSNTGELFF; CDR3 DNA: TGCGCCAGCAGCTTGGTCCCGCAGTCGAACACCGGGGAGCTGTTTTTT
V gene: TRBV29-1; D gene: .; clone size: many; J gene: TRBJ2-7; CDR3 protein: CSVEVRQKGEQYF; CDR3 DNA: TGCAGCGTTGAAGTCAGGCAAAAGGGGGAGCAGTACTTC
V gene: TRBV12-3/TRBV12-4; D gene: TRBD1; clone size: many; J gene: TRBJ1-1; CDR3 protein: CASSLTPHDRGKNTEAFF; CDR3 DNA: TGTGCCAGCAGTTTAACCCCTCACGACAGGGGGAAAAACACTGAAGCTTTCTTT
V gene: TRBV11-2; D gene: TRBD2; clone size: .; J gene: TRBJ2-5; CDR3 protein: CASSLGPGLAGKQETQYF; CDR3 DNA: TGTGCCAGCAGCTTAGGCCCGGGACTAGCGGGAAAACAAGAGACCCAGTACTTC
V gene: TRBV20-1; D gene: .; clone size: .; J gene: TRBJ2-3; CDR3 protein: CSGYPNQPSVDTQYF; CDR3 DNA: TGCAGTGGATATCCAAACCAGCCCAGCGTCGATACGCAGTATTTT
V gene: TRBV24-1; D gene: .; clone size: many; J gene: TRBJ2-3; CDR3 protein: CATSEDSTDTQYF; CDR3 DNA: TGTGCCACCAGTGAGGACAGCACAGATACGCAGTATTTT
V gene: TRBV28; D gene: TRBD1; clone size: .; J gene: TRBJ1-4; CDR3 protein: CASSLLTGGTNEKLFF; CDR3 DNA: TGTGCCAGCAGTTTATTGACAGGGGGGACTAATGAAAAACTGTTTTTT
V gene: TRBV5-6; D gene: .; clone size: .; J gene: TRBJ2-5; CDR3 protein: CASSLVGGPLAETQYF; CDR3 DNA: TGTGCCAGCAGCTTGGTAGGGGGGCCTCTGGCAGAGACCCAGTACTTC
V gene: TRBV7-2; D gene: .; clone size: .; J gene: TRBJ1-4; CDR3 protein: CASSLETGRGKLFF; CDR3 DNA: TGTGCCAGCAGCTTAGAGACCGGGCGGGGAAAACTGTTTTTT
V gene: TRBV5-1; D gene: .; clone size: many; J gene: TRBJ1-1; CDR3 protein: CASSFGPGDYTEAFF; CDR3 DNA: TGCGCCAGCAGCTTTGGCCCAGGGGATTACACTGAAGCTTTCTTT
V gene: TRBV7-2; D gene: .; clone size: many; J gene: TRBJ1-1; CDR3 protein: CASSLAGSGFAFF; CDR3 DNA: TGTGCCAGCAGCTTAGCAGGTTCAGGGTTTGCTTTCTTT
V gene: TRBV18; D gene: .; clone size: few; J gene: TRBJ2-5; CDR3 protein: CASSPTYTAETQYF; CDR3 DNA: TGTGCCAGCTCACCCACGTACACCGCCGAGACCCAGTACTTC
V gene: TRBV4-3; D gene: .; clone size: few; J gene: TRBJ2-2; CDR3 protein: CASSQGGLTGELFF; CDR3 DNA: TGCGCCAGCAGCCAGGGCGGGTTGACCGGGGAGCTGTTTTTT
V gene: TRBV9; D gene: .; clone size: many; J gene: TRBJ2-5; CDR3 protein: CASSVHAGQETQYF; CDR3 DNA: TGTGCCAGCAGCGTTCACGCAGGGCAAGAGACCCAGTACTTC
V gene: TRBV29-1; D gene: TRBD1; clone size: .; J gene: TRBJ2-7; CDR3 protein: CSVGQGRNEQYF; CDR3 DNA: TGCAGCGTGGGACAGGGTAGAAACGAGCAGTACTTC
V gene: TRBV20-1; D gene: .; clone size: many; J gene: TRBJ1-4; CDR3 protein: CSARDWAGPQGNEKLFF; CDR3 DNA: TGCAGTGCTAGAGATTGGGCAGGTCCGCAGGGTAATGAAAAACTGTTTTTT
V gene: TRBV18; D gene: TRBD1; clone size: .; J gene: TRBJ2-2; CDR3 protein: CASSSGQSNTGELFF; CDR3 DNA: TGTGCCAGCTCATCGGGACAGTCGAACACCGGGGAGCTGTTTTTT
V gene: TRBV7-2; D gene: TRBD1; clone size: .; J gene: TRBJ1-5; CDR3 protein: CASSVGQNNQPQHF; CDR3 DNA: TGTGCCAGCAGCGTGGGACAGAACAATCAGCCCCAGCATTTT
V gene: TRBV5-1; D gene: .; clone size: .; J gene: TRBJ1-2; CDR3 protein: CASSFWRDYGYTF; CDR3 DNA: TGCGCCAGCAGCTTTTGGCGGGACTATGGCTACACCTTC
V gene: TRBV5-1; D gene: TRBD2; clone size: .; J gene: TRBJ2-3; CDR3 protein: CASSPGGGDTQYF; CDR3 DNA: TGCGCCAGCAGCCCCGGGGGGGGTGATACGCAGTATTTT
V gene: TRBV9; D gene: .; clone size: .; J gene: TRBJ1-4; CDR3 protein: CASSAGTAAEGKLFF; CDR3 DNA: TGTGCCAGCAGCGCTGGCACGGCTGCAGAGGGAAAACTGTTTTTT
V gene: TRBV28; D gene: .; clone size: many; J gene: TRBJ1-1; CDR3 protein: CASSSPRDIQANTEAFF; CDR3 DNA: TGTGCCAGCAGTTCCCCCCGGGACATCCAAGCGAACACTGAAGCTTTCTTT
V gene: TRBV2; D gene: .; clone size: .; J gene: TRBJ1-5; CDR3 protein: CASSPGNQPQHF; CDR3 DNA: TGTGCCAGCAGTCCGGGCAATCAGCCCCAGCATTTT
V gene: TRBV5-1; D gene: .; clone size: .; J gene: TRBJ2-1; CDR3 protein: CASSLGAANTYNEQFF; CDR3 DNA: TGCGCCAGCAGCCTGGGCGCGGCCAATACCTACAATGAGCAGTTCTTC
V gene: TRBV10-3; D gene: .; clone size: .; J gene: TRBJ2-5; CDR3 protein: CAISYGPEETQYF; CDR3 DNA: TGTGCCATCAGCTATGGACCAGAAGAGACCCAGTACTTC
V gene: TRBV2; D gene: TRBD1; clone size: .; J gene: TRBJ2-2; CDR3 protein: CASSETGVTTGELFF; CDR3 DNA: TGTGCCAGCAGTGAAACAGGGGTGACCACCGGGGAGCTGTTTTTT
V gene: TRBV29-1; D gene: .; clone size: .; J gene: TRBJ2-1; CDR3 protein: CSVAGSSYNEQFF; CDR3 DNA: TGCAGCGTTGCGGGATCCTCCTACAATGAGCAGTTCTTC
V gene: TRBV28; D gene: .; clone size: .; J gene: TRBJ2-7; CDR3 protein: CASGPAYEQYF; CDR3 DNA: TGTGCCAGCGGACCCGCCTACGAGCAGTACTTC
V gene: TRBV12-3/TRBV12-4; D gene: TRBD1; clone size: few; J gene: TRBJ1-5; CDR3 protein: CASSSQGGGGNQPQHF; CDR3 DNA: TGTGCCAGCAGTTCCCAGGGAGGGGGCGGCAATCAGCCCCAGCATTTT
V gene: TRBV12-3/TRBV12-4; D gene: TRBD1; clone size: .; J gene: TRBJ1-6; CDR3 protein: CASSFQGGSGSPLHF; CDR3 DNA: TGTGCCAGCTCTTTCCAGGGGGGCTCTGGTTCACCCCTCCACTTT
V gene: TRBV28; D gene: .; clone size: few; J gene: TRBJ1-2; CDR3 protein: CASSSRRRERDTF; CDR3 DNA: TGTGCCAGCAGTTCCCGCCGCCGGGAAAGGGACACCTTC
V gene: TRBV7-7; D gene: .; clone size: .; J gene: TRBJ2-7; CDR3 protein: CASSLALGLEHEQYF; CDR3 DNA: TGTGCCAGCAGCTTAGCCTTGGGATTGGAACACGAGCAGTACTTC
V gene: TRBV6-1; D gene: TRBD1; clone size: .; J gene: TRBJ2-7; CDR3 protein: CASSDRDRGPYEQYF; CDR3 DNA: TGTGCCAGCAGTGACCGGGACAGGGGACCCTACGAGCAGTACTTC
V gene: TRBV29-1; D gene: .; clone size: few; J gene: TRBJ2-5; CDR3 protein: CSVVFLGSQETQYF; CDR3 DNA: TGCAGCGTTGTCTTCTTAGGTAGCCAAGAGACCCAGTACTTC
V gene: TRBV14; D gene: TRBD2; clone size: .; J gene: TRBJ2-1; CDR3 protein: CASSRISSGRDYNEQFF; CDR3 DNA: TGTGCCAGCAGCCGAATTTCTAGCGGGAGGGACTACAATGAGCAGTTCTTC